This TCR beta chain stems from a study of spatial heterogeneity in lung cancer. Overall study context: A consistent excess of beta-chain over alpha-chain sequences was detected. Raw reads showed each unique TCR and UMI combination turning up more than ten times on average.

Regarding time point: sample taken at primary tumor resection. Frozen PBMC, nontumor lung or tumor provided whole RNA, which was sequenced unsorted. The donor population consisted of just over 70 patients with untreated, early-stage non-small cell lung cancer. This clonotype is medium-sized. Because the library targeted alpha chains, this beta chain is an off-target read whose size means little. MiXCR was run by TCRdb on the 5' RACE reads, yielding one entry per CDR3 protein. The table records around 9,800 distinct CDR3 sequences, approximately 6.5% of them present only once. CDR3 length: 12 residues. The V and J ends lost 6 bases and 1 base respectively, with 10 bases between them. The germline CDR1 and CDR2 sequences are SQVTM and ANQGSEA.

This chain links TRBV29-1 with TRBJ2-7; perhaps TRBD2 as D (5 bases). This specimen was PBMCs, taken at surgery. This TCR was sampled from a male donor with early-stage non-small cell lung cancer. CDR3 in amino acids: CSVAEPSYEQYF. CDR3 nucleotides: TGCAGCGTAGCGGAGCCATCCTACGAGCAGTACTTC.